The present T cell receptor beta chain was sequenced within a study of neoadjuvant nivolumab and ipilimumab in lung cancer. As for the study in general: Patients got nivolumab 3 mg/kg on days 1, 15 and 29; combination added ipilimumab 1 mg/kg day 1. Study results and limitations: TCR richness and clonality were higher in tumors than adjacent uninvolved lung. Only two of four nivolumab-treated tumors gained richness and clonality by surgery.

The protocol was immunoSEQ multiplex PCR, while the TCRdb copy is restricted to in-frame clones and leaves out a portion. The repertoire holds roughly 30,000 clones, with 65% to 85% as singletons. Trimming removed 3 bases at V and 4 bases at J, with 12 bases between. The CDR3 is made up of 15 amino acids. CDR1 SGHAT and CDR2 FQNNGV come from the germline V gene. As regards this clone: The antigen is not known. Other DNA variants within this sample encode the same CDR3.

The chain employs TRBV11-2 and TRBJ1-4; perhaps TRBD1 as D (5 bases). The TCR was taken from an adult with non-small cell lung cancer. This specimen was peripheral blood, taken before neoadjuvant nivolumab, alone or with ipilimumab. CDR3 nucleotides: TGTGCCAGCAGCTTGCGGGACGGCAATAATGAAAAACTGTTTTTT. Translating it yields CASSLRDGNNEKLFF.